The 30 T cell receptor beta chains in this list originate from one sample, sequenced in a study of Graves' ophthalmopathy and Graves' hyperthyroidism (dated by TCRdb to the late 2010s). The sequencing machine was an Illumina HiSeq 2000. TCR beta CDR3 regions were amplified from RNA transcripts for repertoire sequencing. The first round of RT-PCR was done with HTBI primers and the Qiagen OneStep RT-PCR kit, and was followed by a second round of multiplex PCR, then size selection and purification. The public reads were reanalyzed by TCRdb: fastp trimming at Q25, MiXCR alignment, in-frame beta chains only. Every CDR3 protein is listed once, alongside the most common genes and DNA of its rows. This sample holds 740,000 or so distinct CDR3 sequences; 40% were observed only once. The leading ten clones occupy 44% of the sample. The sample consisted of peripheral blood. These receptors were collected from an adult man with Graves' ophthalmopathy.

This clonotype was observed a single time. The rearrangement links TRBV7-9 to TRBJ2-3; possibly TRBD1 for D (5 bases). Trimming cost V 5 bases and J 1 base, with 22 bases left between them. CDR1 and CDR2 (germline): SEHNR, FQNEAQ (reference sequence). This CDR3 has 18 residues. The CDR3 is CASSQKTDSLFGTDTQYF. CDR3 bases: TGTGCCAGCAGCCAAAAGACAGATTCTTTATTCGGCACAGATACGCAGTATTTT.

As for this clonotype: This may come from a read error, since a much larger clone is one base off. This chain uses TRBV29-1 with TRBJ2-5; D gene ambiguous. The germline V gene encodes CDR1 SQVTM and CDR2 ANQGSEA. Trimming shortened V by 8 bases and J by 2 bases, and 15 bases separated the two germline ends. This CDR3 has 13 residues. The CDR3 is CSHACRAQETQYF. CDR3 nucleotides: TGCAGCCATGCTTGCCGGGCGCAAGAGACCCAGTACTTC.

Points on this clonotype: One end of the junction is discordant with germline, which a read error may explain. The CDR3 DNA reads as TGTGCCATCAGTGAGGGACAGATTTTAATTTCACCCCTCCACTTT. Its translation: CAISEGQILISPLHF. V usage is TRBV6-1 and J usage is TRBJ1-6; TRBD1 agrees at 7 bases. The CDR3 has 15 residues. Germline V gives CDR1 MNHNS, CDR2 SASEGT.

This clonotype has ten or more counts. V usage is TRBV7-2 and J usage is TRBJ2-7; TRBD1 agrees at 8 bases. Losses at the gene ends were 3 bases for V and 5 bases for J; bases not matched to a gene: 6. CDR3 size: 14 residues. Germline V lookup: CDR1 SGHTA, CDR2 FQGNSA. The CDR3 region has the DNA TGTGCCAGCAGCTTGCCGGGACAGGCCCACGAGCAGTACTTC. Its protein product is CASSLPGQAHEQYF.

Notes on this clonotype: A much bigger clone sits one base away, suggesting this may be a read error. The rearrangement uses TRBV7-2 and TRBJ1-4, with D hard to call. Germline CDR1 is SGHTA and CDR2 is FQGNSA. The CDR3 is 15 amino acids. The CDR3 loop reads CASSSSDATNEKLLF. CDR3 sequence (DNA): TGTGCCAGCAGCTCATCGGATGCAACTAATGAAAAACTGCTTTTT. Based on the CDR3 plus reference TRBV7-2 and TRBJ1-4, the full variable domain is GAGVSQSPSNKVTEKGKDVELRCDPISGHTALYWYRQSLGQGLEFLIYFQGNSAPDKSGLPSDRFSAERTGGSVSTLTIQRTQQEDSAVYLCASSSSDATNEKLLFGSGTQLSVL.

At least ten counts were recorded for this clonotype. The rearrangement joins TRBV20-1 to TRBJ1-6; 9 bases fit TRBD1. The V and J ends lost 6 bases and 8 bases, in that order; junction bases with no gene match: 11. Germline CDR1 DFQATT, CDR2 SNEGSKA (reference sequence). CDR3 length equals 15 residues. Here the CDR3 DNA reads TGCAGTGCACGAACAGGGGGCGAATTACATTCACCCCTCCACTTT. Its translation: CSARTGGELHSPLHF.

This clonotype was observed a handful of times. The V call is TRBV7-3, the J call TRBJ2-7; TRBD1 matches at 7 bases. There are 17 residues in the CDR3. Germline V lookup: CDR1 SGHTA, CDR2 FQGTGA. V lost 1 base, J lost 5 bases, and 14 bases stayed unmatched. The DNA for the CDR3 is TGTGCCAGCAGCTTAAGGGGGACAGTTACTAGAATGGACGAGCAGTACTTC. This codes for CASSLRGTVTRMDEQYF.

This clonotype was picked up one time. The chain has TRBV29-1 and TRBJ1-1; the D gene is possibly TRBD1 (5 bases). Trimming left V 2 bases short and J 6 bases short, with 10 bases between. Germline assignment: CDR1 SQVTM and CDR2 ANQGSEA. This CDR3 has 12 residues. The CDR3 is CSVEQGRAEAFF. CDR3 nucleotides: TGCAGCGTTGAACAGGGAAGGGCTGAAGCTTTCTTT.

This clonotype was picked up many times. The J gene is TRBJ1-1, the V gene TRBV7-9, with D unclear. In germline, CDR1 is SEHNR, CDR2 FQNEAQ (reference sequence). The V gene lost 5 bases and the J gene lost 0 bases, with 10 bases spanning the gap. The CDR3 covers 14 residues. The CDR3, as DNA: TGTGCCAGCAGCGCTAAGCTGATGAACACTGAAGCTTTCTTT. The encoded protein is CASSAKLMNTEAFF.

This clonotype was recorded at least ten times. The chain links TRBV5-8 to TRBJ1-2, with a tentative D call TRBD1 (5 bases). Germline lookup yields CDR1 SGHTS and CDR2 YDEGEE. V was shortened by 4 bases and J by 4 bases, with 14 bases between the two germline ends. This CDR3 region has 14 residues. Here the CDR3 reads CASSPSRDGYGYTF. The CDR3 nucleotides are TGTGCCAGCAGCCCTTCCCGGGACGGCTATGGCTACACCTTC.

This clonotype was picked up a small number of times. The CDR3 protein is CASSLEEGMGYGYTF. Here the CDR3 DNA reads TGTGCCAGCAGTTTGGAGGAGGGGATGGGCTATGGCTACACCTTC. The chain joins TRBV25-1 to TRBJ1-2; D possibly corresponds to TRBD1 (5 bases). There are 15 residues in the CDR3. Trimming pared 5 bases from V and 4 bases from J, leaving 17 bases between. The germline V gene has CDR1 MGHDK and CDR2 SYGVNS.

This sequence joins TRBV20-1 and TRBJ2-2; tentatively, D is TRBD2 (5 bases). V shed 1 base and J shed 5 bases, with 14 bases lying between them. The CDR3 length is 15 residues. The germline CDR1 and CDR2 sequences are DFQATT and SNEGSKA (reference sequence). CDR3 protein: CSARAPGSVTGELFF. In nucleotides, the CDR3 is TGCAGTGCTAGAGCCCCGGGGAGCGTTACCGGGGAGCTGTTTTTT.

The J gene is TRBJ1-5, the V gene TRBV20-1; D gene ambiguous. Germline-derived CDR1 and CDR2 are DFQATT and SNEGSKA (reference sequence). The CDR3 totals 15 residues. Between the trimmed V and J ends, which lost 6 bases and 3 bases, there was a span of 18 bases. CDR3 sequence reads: CSAPRGVELNQPQHF. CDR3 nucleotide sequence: TGCAGTGCCCCTCGTGGGGTCGAGCTCAATCAGCCCCAGCATTTT.

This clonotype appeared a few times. The CDR3: CASSYAGWPSGETQYF. CDR3 sequence (DNA): TGTGCCAGCAGTTACGCGGGGTGGCCCTCAGGAGAGACCCAGTACTTC. The J gene is TRBJ2-5, the V gene TRBV6-5, with D perhaps matching TRBD2 (6 bases). V was shortened by 2 bases and J by 4 bases, with 17 bases between the two germline ends. The germline V gene encodes CDR1 MNHEY and CDR2 SVGAGI. CDR3 length: 16 residues.

In nucleotides, the CDR3 is TGTGCCAGCAGCCTTAATCTTATGGACCAAGTGACTGAAGCTTTCTTT. This sequence encodes CASSLNLMDQVTEAFF. The gene calls are TRBV13 and TRBJ1-1; D uncertain. Trimming left V 5 bases short and J 5 bases short, with 21 bases between. Per the germline V gene, CDR1 is PRHDT and CDR2 is FYEKMQ (reference sequence). This CDR3 contains 16 residues. The full variable domain, rest sourced from reference TRBV13 and TRBJ1-1, is AAGVIQSPRHLIKEKRETATLKCYPIPRHDTVYWYQQGPGQDPQFLISFYEKMQSDKGSIPDRFSAQQFSDYHSELNMSSLELGDSALYFCASSLNLMDQVTEAFFGQGTRLTVV.

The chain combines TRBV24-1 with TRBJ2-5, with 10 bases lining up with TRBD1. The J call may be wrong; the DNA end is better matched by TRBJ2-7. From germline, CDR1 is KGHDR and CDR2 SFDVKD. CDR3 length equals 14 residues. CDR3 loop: CATSDWTGGYEQYF. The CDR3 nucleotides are TGTGCCACCAGTGATTGGACAGGGGGCTACGAGCAGTACTTC.

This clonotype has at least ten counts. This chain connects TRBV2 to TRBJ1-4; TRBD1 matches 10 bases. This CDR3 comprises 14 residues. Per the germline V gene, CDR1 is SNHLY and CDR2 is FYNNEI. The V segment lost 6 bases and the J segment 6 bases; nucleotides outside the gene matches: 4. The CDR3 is CASRAGTGDEKLFF. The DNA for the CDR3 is TGTGCCAGCAGGGCCGGGACAGGGGATGAAAAACTGTTTTTT.

CDR3 sequence reads: CASSLTAMNQPQHF. CDR3 nucleotide sequence: TGTGCCAGCAGTTTGACAGCTATGAATCAGCCCCAGCATTTT. J is TRBJ1-5 and V is TRBV12-3 or TRBV12-4; perhaps TRBD1 as D (5 bases). Trimming left V 3 bases short and J 4 bases short, with 10 bases between. The CDR3 is made up of 14 amino acids.

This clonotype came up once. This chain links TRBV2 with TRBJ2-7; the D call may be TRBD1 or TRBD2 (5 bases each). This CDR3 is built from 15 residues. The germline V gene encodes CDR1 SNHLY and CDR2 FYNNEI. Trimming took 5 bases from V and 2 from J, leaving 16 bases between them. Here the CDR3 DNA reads TGTGCCAGCAGTTACGTCCGGGACGAAGCCTACGAGCAGTACTTC. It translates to CASSYVRDEAYEQYF.

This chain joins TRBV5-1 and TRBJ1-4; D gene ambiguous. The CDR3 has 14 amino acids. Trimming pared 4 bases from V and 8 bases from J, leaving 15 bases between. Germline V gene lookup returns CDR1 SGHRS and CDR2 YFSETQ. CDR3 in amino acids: CASSQAGVGEKLFF. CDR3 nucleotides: TGCGCCAGCAGCCAAGCTGGGGTCGGCGAAAAACTGTTTTTT.

The CDR3, as DNA: TGTGCCAGCAGCCGGACCTCAGTGAATAGCAATCAGCCCCAGCATTTT. Amino acids: CASSRTSVNSNQPQHF. V usage is TRBV6-1 and J usage is TRBJ1-5, with D hard to call. The CDR3 has 16 residues. The germline gives CDR1 MNHNS, CDR2 SASEGT. V was pared by 6 bases and J by 0 bases, with 15 bases between.

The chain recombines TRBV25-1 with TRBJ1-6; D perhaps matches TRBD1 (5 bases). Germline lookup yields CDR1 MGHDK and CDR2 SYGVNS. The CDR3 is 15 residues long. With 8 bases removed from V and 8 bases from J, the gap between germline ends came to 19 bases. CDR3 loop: CASQGAVRSDSPLHF. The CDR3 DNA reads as TGTGCCAGCCAAGGGGCGGTCAGGTCGGATTCACCCCTCCACTTT.

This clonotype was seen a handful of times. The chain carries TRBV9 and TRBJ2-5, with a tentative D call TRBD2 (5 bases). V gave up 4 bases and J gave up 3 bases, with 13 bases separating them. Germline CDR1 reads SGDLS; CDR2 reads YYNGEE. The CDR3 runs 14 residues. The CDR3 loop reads CASSLGDGEETQYF. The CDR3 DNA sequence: TGTGCCAGCAGCTTGGGTGACGGGGAAGAGACCCAGTACTTC. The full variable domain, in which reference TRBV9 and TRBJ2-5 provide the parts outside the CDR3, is DSGVTQTPKHLITATGQRVTLRCSPRSGDLSVYWYQQSLDQGLQFLIQYYNGEERAKGNILERFSAQQFPDLHSELNLSSLELGDSALYFCASSLGDGEETQYFGPGTRLLVL.

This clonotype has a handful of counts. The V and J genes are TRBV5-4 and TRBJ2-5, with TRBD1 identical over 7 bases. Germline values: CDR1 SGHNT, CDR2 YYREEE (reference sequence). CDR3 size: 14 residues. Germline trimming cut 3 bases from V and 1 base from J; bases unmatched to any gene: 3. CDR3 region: CASSSGQTQETQYF. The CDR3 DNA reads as TGTGCCAGCAGCTCGGGACAGACCCAAGAGACCCAGTACTTC.

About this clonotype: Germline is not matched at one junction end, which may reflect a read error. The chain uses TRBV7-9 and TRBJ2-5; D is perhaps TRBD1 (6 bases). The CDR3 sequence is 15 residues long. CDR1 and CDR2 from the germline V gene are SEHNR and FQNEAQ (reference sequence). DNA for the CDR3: TGTGCCAGCAGCCCGGACAGCATTTTACAAGAGGCCCAGTGCTTC. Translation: CASSPDSILQEAQCF.

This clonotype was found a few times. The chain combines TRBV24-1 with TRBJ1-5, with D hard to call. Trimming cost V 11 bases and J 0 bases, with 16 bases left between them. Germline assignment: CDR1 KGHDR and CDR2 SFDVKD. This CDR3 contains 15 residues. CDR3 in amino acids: CASSEDGYSNQPQHF. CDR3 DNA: TGTGCCAGCAGCGAAGACGGCTATAGCAATCAGCCCCAGCATTTT.

CDR3 residues: CASSPQGTGSYEQYF. The CDR3 bases are TGTGCCAGCAGCCCTCAGGGGACAGGGTCCTACGAGCAGTACTTC. V gene TRBV10-3 combines with J gene TRBJ2-7; TRBD1 matches 9 bases. V lost 10 bases to trimming and J lost 1 base; unmatched junction nucleotides: 11. CDR1 is ENHRY, CDR2 SYGVKD, per germline. This CDR3 has 15 residues.

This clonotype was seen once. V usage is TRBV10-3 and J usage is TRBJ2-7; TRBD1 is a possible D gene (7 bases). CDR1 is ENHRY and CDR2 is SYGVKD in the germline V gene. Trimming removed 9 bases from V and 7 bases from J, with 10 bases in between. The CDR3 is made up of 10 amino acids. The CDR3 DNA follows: TGTGCCATACAGGGGAGGGAGCAGTACTTC. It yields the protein CAIQGREQYF.

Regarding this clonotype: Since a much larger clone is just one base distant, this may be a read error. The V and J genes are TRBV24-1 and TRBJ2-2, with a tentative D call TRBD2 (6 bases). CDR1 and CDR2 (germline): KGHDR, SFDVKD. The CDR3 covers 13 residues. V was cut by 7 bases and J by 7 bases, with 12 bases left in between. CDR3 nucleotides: TGTGCCACCAGGCCGGCCGGGGGCGGGGAGCTGTTTTTT. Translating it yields CATRPAGGGELFF.

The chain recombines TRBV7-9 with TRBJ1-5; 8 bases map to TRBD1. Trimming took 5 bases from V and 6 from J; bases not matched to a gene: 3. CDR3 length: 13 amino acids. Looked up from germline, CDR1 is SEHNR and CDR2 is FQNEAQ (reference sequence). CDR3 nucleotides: TGTGCCAGCAGCCCAGGGGGCAGTCAGCCCCAGCATTTT. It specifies CASSPGGSQPQHF.